The 8 T cell receptor beta chains listed next were all sequenced from one sample in a study of T cells after yellow fever vaccination. TCRdb reprocessed the 5' RACE reads with MiXCR, giving one entry per CDR3 protein. The sample carries some 320,000 distinct CDR3 sequences, 8.7% recorded once. The material sequenced was PBMCs, taken on the day of the first yellow fever vaccination. These TCRs come from a man aged 18 to 35 who received the YFV17D yellow fever vaccine.

The J gene is TRBJ2-2, the V gene TRBV12-3 or TRBV12-4; D unresolved. V was clipped by 2 bases and J by 5 bases, with 12 bases between them. CDR3 length equals 15 residues. CDR3: CASSLPPGLTGELFF. The CDR3 DNA sequence: TGTGCCAGCAGTTTACCCCCAGGTCTTACCGGGGAGCTGTTTTTT.

The J gene is TRBJ2-1, the V gene TRBV5-1; tentatively, D is TRBD1 (7 bases). The germline V and J ends were trimmed by 1 base and 7 bases, with 27 bases remaining between them. This CDR3 has 19 amino acids. Germline values: CDR1 SGHRS, CDR2 YFSETQ. The CDR3 spells CASSLIVIRGTALVNEQFF. The CDR3 DNA reads TGCGCCAGCAGCTTGATCGTCATACGGGGGACAGCTCTCGTGAATGAGCAGTTCTTC. Full variable domain (remainder filled in from reference TRBV5-1 and TRBJ2-1): KAGVTQTPRYLIKTRGQQVTLSCSPISGHRSVSWYQQTPGQGLQFLFEYFSETQRNKGNFPGRFSGRQFSNSRSEMNVSTLELGDSALYLCASSLIVIRGTALVNEQFFGPGTRLTVL.

This clonotype was seen at least ten times. The chain couples TRBV4-1 to TRBJ2-4, with 7 bases aligning to TRBD1. The CDR3 is made up of 16 amino acids. Germline CDR1 reads MGHRA; CDR2 reads YSYEKL. Germline trimming cut 1 base from V and 4 bases from J; bases unmatched to any gene: 7. The CDR3 nucleotides are TGCGCCAGCAGCCAAGTCGTCCGGGACAGAAAAAACATTCAGTACTTC. As protein: CASSQVVRDRKNIQYF.

This chain joins TRBV7-9 and TRBJ1-5; a possible D gene is TRBD1 (5 bases). The CDR3 consists of 17 residues. Germline loops: CDR1 SEHNR, CDR2 FQNEAQ (reference sequence). Trimming pared 3 bases from V and 0 bases from J, leaving 15 bases between. CDR3 in amino acids: CASSFHAGSYSNQPQHF. CDR3 nucleotide sequence: TGTGCCAGCAGCTTTCACGCAGGGTCTTATAGCAATCAGCCCCAGCATTTT.

The chain has TRBV6-1 and TRBJ2-2; D is possibly TRBD1 (5 bases). Germline assignment: CDR1 MNHNS and CDR2 SASEGT. V lost 6 bases and J lost 7, with 18 bases in between. The CDR3 is 15 residues long. The CDR3 protein is CASRNDQGFSGELFF. The CDR3 coding sequence is TGTGCCAGCAGAAACGATCAGGGTTTTAGCGGGGAGCTGTTTTTT.

This clonotype was counted a few times. V and J are TRBV4-3 and TRBJ2-3, with D possibly TRBD2 on 6 matching bases. The germline gives CDR1 LGHNA, CDR2 YSLEER. The CDR3 totals 15 residues. Trimming stripped 0 bases from V and 4 bases from J, with 11 bases between. CDR3 nucleotide sequence: TGCGCCAGCAGCCAAGATATCGGACTACCAGATACGCAGTATTTT. Protein: CASSQDIGLPDTQYF.

The chain employs TRBV4-1 and TRBJ1-1; tentative D call: TRBD1 (6 bases). Germline CDR1 is MGHRA and CDR2 is YSYEKL. This CDR3 spans 12 amino acids. CDR3 nucleotides: TGCGGCGCAGGGGAAGTGAACACTGAAGCTTTCTTT. It specifies CGAGEVNTEAFF.

There are a few counts of this clonotype. This chain uses TRBV20-1 with TRBJ2-4; D gene ambiguous. V was pared by 6 bases and J by 9 bases, with 18 bases between. The CDR3 extends over 13 amino acids. CDR1 and CDR2 from the germline V gene are DFQATT and SNEGSKA (reference sequence). CDR3 sequence reads: CSAPGPGVSIQYF. As DNA, the CDR3 is TGCAGTGCCCCCGGGCCGGGCGTTTCCATTCAGTACTTC.